This T cell receptor beta chain was found in a study of T cell responses to AZD1222 COVID-19 vaccine. Here immunoSEQ multiplex PCR was the method, and the copy in TCRdb shows in-frame clones only, minus some. The table includes about 120,000 clones, 65% to 85% detected once. The germline gives CDR1 MNHEY, CDR2 SVGAGI. The CDR3 covers 13 residues. Trimming cost V 6 bases and J 11 bases, with 17 bases left between them. This sequence joins TRBV6-5 and TRBJ1-5; unclear D gene. The sequenced sample was peripheral blood, obtained on day 0 of AZD1222 vaccination. This TCR was sampled from an adult in good health. CDR3 sequence reads: CASSSGFLRSQHF. The CDR3 region has the DNA TGTGCCAGCAGCTCGGGCTTCCTAAGGTCCCAGCATTTT.